This T cell receptor beta chain was identified during a study of OX40 agonist ivuxolimab in advanced cancers. Looking at the study overall: Of mixed ages from about 23 to 90 and averaging about 65 years, the group was around 78% male. Partial responses, seen in three patients, involved one hepatocellular carcinoma and two cutaneous melanomas. The study's findings and limits: Low normalized T-cell clonal expansion was additionally recorded for some nonresponders. Researchers did not establish what antigens the expanded peripheral T cells target.

Using immunoSEQ multiplex PCR, the repertoire was profiled, and TCRdb retains in-frame clones only, with some absent. The table has approximately 12,000 clones, under 80% seen once. The CDR3 loop spans 15 amino acids. Trimming took off 0 bases at V and 5 bases at J, with 11 bases between the two ends. Germline V gives CDR1 SGHKS, CDR2 YYEKEE (reference sequence). In the case of this clone: Antigen unknown.

The origin of this receptor is an adult with an advanced solid tumor such as melanoma, head and neck, liver or kidney cancer. This specimen was CD4+ or CD8+ T cells sorted from blood, taken in a trial of the OX40 agonist ivuxolimab. The rearrangement uses TRBV5-5 and TRBJ2-2; possibly TRBD2 for D (6 bases). The CDR3 here is CASSLEDSGTGELFF. CDR3 nucleotide sequence: TGTGCCAGCAGCTTGGAAGACAGCGGGACCGGGGAGCTGTTTTTT.